The sequence of this T cell receptor beta chain was determined in a study of shared clonotypes between healthy human individuals. It was CD45RO-negative cells, positively selected for CCR7, that made up naive CD8 cells, with terminally differentiated effector memory CD45RA+ cells excluded. Germline V gives CDR1 SNHLY, CDR2 FYNNEI. The CDR3 runs to 14 residues. J gave up 3 bases and V 7 bases, and 6 bases lay outside the gene matches. The method was immunoSEQ multiplex PCR; TCRdb's version includes in-frame clones alone and lacks a portion of them. The data hold 760,000 or so clones, with around 96% observed a single time.

The genes are TRBV2 and TRBJ1-5, with 7 bases matching TRBD1. This clonotype was obtained from a man aged 25 to 45 in good health. Sample: naive CD8+ T cells sorted from blood. The CDR3 sequence: CASNRDSHNQPQHF. The CDR3 bases are TGTGCCAGCAACCGGGACAGTCACAATCAGCCCCAGCATTTT. Combining the CDR3 with reference TRBV2 and TRBJ1-5 gives the whole variable domain EPEVTQTPSHQVTQMGQEVILRCVPISNHLYFYWYRQILGQKVEFLVSFYNNEISEKSEIFDDQFSVERPDGSNFTLKIRSTKLEDSAMYFCASNRDSHNQPQHFGDGTRLSIL.